The 29 T cell receptor beta chains presented below share a single source sample, sequenced in a study of blood T cell repertoires in COVID-19. Produced via immunoSEQ multiplex PCR; TCRdb's table is partial and in-frame only. The table lists about 120,000 clones, 86% of them singletons, with about 4.7% in the top ten. Sequencing used peripheral blood. The receptors come from a man in his forties with acute or convalescent COVID-19.

The rearrangement uses TRBV10-3 and TRBJ2-7; TRBD1 aligns across 8 bases. V lost 10 bases, J lost 4 bases, and 9 bases stayed unmatched. This CDR3 contains 13 residues. Germline CDR1 and CDR2: ENHRY and SYGVKD. The CDR3 nucleotides are TGTGCCAGTAACCGGGACAGGTCTTACGAGCAGTACTTC. It specifies CASNRDRSYEQYF.

As for this clone: Other DNA sequences from this sample encode an identical CDR3 as well. The gene calls are TRBV11-3 and TRBJ2-1, with D possibly being TRBD1 (5 bases). V lost 2 bases, J lost 7 bases, and 9 bases lay in between. There are 13 residues in the CDR3. CDR1 is SGHNT, CDR2 YENEEA, per germline. The chain's CDR3 is CASSLQGTNEQFF. The DNA of the CDR3 is TGTGCCAGCAGCTTACAGGGAACTAATGAGCAGTTCTTC.

The chain carries TRBV7-9 and TRBJ1-4, with D tentatively TRBD1 (5 bases). The V end lost 5 bases, the J end lost 3 bases, and 13 bases lay between the germline ends. CDR1 SEHNR and CDR2 FQNEAQ come from the germline V gene (reference sequence). The CDR3 is 15 residues long. The CDR3 coding sequence is TGTGCCAGCAGCAGGAGTATAGGGGCTAATGAAAAACTGTTTTTT. It is translated as CASSRSIGANEKLFF.

The chain links TRBV3-1 (or the pseudogene TRBV3-2) to TRBJ2-5; 12 nucleotides align to TRBD1. This CDR3 region has 16 residues. The V and J ends lost 5 bases and 4 bases, in that order; junction bases with no gene match: 8. CDR1 and CDR2 (germline): LGHDT, YNNKEL (reference sequence). As DNA, the CDR3 is TGTGCCAGCAGCTTTGGGGACAGGGGGCGCGGAGAGACCCAGTACTTC. This codes for CASSFGDRGRGETQYF.

The chain recombines TRBV5-1 with TRBJ1-2; no reliable D call. Trimming left V 4 bases short and J 5 bases short, with 15 bases between. Germline assignment: CDR1 SGHRS and CDR2 YFSETQ. The CDR3 runs to 14 residues. The CDR3 region is CASSPGLASYGYTF. DNA of the CDR3: TGCGCCAGCAGCCCGGGTCTAGCATCATATGGCTACACCTTC.

The V and J genes are TRBV7-2 and TRBJ1-2; D might be TRBD1 (5 bases). Trimming removed 3 bases at V and 7 bases at J, with 18 bases between. From germline, CDR1 is SGHTA and CDR2 FQGNSA. The CDR3 has 15 residues. CDR3 DNA: TGTGCCAGCAGCTTCCAGGGTCTGCTTACGTCTGGCTACACCTTC. This sequence encodes CASSFQGLLTSGYTF.

The J gene is TRBJ1-5, the V gene TRBV27, with 8 bases fitting TRBD1. V dropped 3 bases and J dropped 9; count of bases not matched to a gene: 10. CDR1 MNHEY and CDR2 SMNVEV come from the germline V gene (reference sequence). CDR3 length: 15 residues. The DNA for the CDR3 is TGTGCCAGCAGTTTGGGTGGACAGGGATTCGCGCCCCAGCATTTT. Protein: CASSLGGQGFAPQHF.

The V and J genes are TRBV11-1 and TRBJ2-7; 7 nucleotides line up with TRBD2. Per germline, CDR1 SGHAT and CDR2 FQDESV (reference sequence). Germline trimming cut 4 bases from V and 0 bases from J; bases unmatched to any gene: 6. The CDR3 runs to 15 residues. CDR3: CASSSGGGNSYEQYF. Written as DNA, the CDR3 is TGTGCCAGCAGCTCTGGCGGGGGAAACTCCTACGAGCAGTACTTC.

The CDR3 reads CASSPTSGTSYEQYF. The CDR3 region has the DNA TGTGCCAGCAGCCCGACTAGCGGGACATCCTACGAGCAGTACTTC. The J gene is TRBJ2-7, the V gene TRBV5-4; 11 nucleotides agree with TRBD2. The CDR3 has 15 residues. Unmatched junction bases numbered 4, after V lost 4 bases and J lost 1 base. Per germline, CDR1 SGHNT and CDR2 YYREEE (reference sequence).

The CDR3 sequence: CASSLSGSTEAFF. Written as DNA, the CDR3 is TGTGCCAGCAGTTTAAGCGGCAGCACTGAAGCTTTCTTT. The chain carries TRBV12-3 or TRBV12-4 and TRBJ1-1, with unresolved D. The V and J ends lost 2 bases and 4 bases respectively, with 8 bases between them. The CDR3 consists of 13 residues.

The chain carries TRBV4-3 and TRBJ1-5; 8 bases align to TRBD1. The V gene's germline CDR1 is LGHNA and CDR2 YSLEER. The CDR3 loop spans 15 amino acids. The trim removed 2 bases at V and 5 bases at J, leaving 5 bases unmatched. The DNA for the CDR3 is TGCGCCAGCAGCCAAACGCGACAGGGGTATCAGCCCCAGCATTTT. It is translated as CASSQTRQGYQPQHF.

The rearrangement links TRBV9 to TRBJ2-2; the match to TRBD2 covers 7 bases. Germline CDR1 is SGDLS and CDR2 is YYNGEE. J gave up 6 bases and V 0 bases, and 5 bases lay outside the gene matches. This CDR3 comprises 15 residues. CDR3 DNA: TGTGCCAGCAGCGTAGCGGGAGGCTTGGCCGGGGAGCTGTTTTTT. Protein: CASSVAGGLAGELFF.

The V gene is TRBV6-1, the J gene TRBJ1-3; D is possibly TRBD1 (6 bases). Germline CDR1 and CDR2: MNHNS and SASEGT. This CDR3 has 17 amino acids. V was shortened by 0 bases and J by 4 bases, with 16 bases between the two germline ends. Here the CDR3 DNA reads TGTGCCAGCAGTGAAGCGCGGAACAGGGTGATGGGAAACACCATATATTTT. Encoded protein: CASSEARNRVMGNTIYF.

The chain combines TRBV7-2 with TRBJ1-6, with D possibly being TRBD1 (6 bases). The V end lost 1 base, the J end lost 10 bases, and 20 bases lay between the germline ends. Germline values: CDR1 SGHTA, CDR2 FQGNSA. This CDR3 has 17 amino acids. The DNA of the CDR3 is TGTGCCAGCAGCTTAGGGGCTGGGATGGGGGCTCCATCACCCCTCCACTTT. Protein: CASSLGAGMGAPSPLHF.

V and J are TRBV28 and TRBJ1-3; 9 nucleotides line up with TRBD1. Germline V CDR1 and CDR2: MDHEN, SYDVKM. CDR3 length: 15 residues. J was trimmed by 0 bases and V by 5 bases; bases with no gene match: 2. The CDR3 is CASSTGGVSGNTIYF. In DNA, the CDR3 is TGTGCCAGCAGTACAGGGGGCGTCTCTGGAAACACCATATATTTT.

This CDR3 reads CASSRGTGNTEAFF. CDR3 nucleotides: TGCGCCAGCAGCCGAGGGACAGGGAACACTGAAGCTTTCTTT. The chain employs TRBV4-3 and TRBJ1-1; 8 bases are a match to TRBD1. The CDR3 has 14 amino acids. V gave up 4 bases and J gave up 1 base; unmatched junction bases: 2. Germline V gene lookup returns CDR1 LGHNA and CDR2 YSLEER.

In this sample, this clone turned up once. The chain links TRBV19 to TRBJ2-1, with D tentatively TRBD1 (6 bases). CDR3 length equals 15 residues. The V gene lost 0 bases and the J gene lost 4 bases, with 10 bases spanning the gap. Germline lookup yields CDR1 LNHDA and CDR2 SQIVND (reference sequence). The CDR3 bases are TGTGCCAGTAGTATAGACCGGGACAATTACAATGAGCAGTTCTTC. Translation: CASSIDRDNYNEQFF.

The chain links TRBV4-3 to TRBJ1-6; TRBD1 is a possible D gene (6 bases). V lost 0 bases to trimming and J lost 5 bases, with 8 bases between them. This CDR3 has 15 amino acids. Germline V CDR1 and CDR2: LGHNA, YSLEER. CDR3 sequence (DNA): TGCGCCAGCAGCCAAGACCGACAGGATAATTCACCCCTCCACTTT. Amino acids: CASSQDRQDNSPLHF.

J is TRBJ2-3 and V is TRBV4-2; possibly TRBD2 for D (5 bases). Germline V CDR1 and CDR2: LGHNA, YNFKEQ. The V and J ends lost 4 bases and 1 base respectively, with 21 bases between them. The CDR3 extends over 18 amino acids. The CDR3 loop is CASSPAALLHGGTDTQYF. The CDR3 coding sequence is TGTGCCAGCAGCCCGGCCGCTTTGTTACACGGGGGCACAGATACGCAGTATTTT.

The chain combines TRBV7-9 with TRBJ2-5, with TRBD2 identical over 8 bases. The CDR3 spans 14 residues. Trimming at V came to 3 bases and at J to 3 bases, leaving 3 bases not matched to a gene. Per germline, CDR1 SEHNR and CDR2 FQNEAQ (reference sequence). The CDR3 is CASSFTAGEETQYF. Here the CDR3 DNA reads TGTGCCAGCAGCTTCACAGCGGGGGAAGAGACCCAGTACTTC.

The gene calls are TRBV15 and TRBJ2-3, with D tentatively TRBD2 (6 bases). The CDR3 has 17 amino acids. CDR1 and CDR2 (germline): LNHNV, YYDKDF (reference sequence). The ends were cut back, 0 bases at V and 3 bases at J, with 16 bases in the middle. CDR3 DNA sequence: TGTGCCACCAGCAGAGATGCAGAGCGGGTGGGGACAGATACGCAGTATTTT. This sequence encodes CATSRDAERVGTDTQYF. The entire variable domain, with the rest obtained from reference TRBV15 and TRBJ2-3, is as follows: DAMVIQNPRYQVTQFGKPVTLSCSQTLNHNVMYWYQQKSSQAPKLLFHYYDKDFNNEADTPDNFQSRRPNTSFCFLDIRSPGLGDTAMYLCATSRDAERVGTDTQYFGPGTRLTVL.

This sequence joins TRBV11-1 and TRBJ1-1; D perhaps matches TRBD1 (6 bases). Germline CDR1 and CDR2: SGHAT and FQDESV (reference sequence). The V gene lost 5 bases and the J gene lost 4 bases, with 11 bases spanning the gap. The CDR3 totals 13 residues. The CDR3 loop reads CASSAEQGTEAFF. The DNA for the CDR3 is TGTGCCAGCAGCGCCGAACAGGGCACTGAAGCTTTCTTT.

The chain combines TRBV27 with TRBJ2-7; tentative D call: TRBD1 (5 bases). The CDR3 totals 11 residues. Deletions cut 8 bases from V and 6 bases from J, with 11 bases between. Germline V gene data show CDR1 as MNHEY and CDR2 as SMNVEV (reference sequence). The chain's CDR3 is CASSGYGEQYF. As DNA, the CDR3 is TGTGCCAGCTCAGGGTATGGCGAGCAGTACTTC.

The chain has TRBV19 and TRBJ1-4, with D uncertain. The germline V and J ends were trimmed by 5 bases and 5 bases, with 9 bases remaining between them. Looked up from germline, CDR1 is LNHDA and CDR2 is SQIVND (reference sequence). The CDR3 spans 13 residues. CDR3 amino acids: CASSRQANEKLFF. DNA for the CDR3: TGTGCCAGTAGTCGGCAGGCAAATGAAAAACTGTTTTTT. Variable domain in full (rest from reference TRBV19 and TRBJ1-4): DGGITQSPKYLFRKEGQNVTLSCEQNLNHDAMYWYRQDPGQGLRLIYYSQIVNDFQKGDIAEGYSVSREKKESFPLTVTSAQKNPTAFYLCASSRQANEKLFFGSGTQLSVL.

This chain connects TRBV29-1 to TRBJ1-4; perhaps TRBD1 as D (5 bases). The CDR3 runs 12 residues. V gave up 6 bases and J gave up 4 bases, with 9 bases separating them. Looked up from germline, CDR1 is SQVTM and CDR2 is ANQGSEA. Here the CDR3 reads CSVDQGNEKLFF. CDR3 sequence (DNA): TGCAGCGTGGATCAGGGTAATGAAAAACTGTTTTTT.

The V gene is TRBV5-6, the J gene TRBJ2-7; 7 bases match TRBD2. CDR3 size: 14 residues. Losses at the gene ends were 7 bases for V and 0 bases for J; bases not matched to a gene: 7. Germline CDR1 SGHDT, CDR2 YYEEEE. DNA of the CDR3: TGTGCCAGCGGACTACCTAGCGGCTCCTACGAGCAGTACTTC. Amino acids: CASGLPSGSYEQYF.

The chain combines TRBV12-5 with TRBJ2-7; weak D call: TRBD1 (5 bases). This CDR3 is built from 14 residues. V gave up 3 bases and J gave up 6 bases, with 15 bases separating them. Per germline, CDR1 LGHNT and CDR2 FRNRAP. CDR3 protein: CASGLGASAGEQYF. Here the CDR3 DNA reads TGTGCTAGTGGTTTAGGGGCATCAGCAGGCGAGCAGTACTTC.

The gene calls are TRBV6-2 or TRBV6-3 and TRBJ2-7; a weak D match, TRBD2 (5 bases). Trimming removed 5 bases at V and 6 bases at J, with 17 bases between. Germline values: CDR1 MNHEY, CDR2 SVGEGT. The CDR3 loop spans 14 amino acids. The CDR3 reads CASSPYGVSGEQYF. In DNA, the CDR3 is TGTGCCAGCAGTCCGTACGGGGTATCCGGCGAGCAGTACTTC.

The chain couples TRBV7-8 to TRBJ1-1; D possibly corresponds to TRBD1 (6 bases). CDR1 and CDR2 from the germline V gene are SGHVS and FQNEAQ. The CDR3 spans 17 residues. Trimming took off 5 bases at V and 5 bases at J, with 24 bases between the two ends. DNA of the CDR3: TGTGCCAGCAGCCGAGGGGGGTCACAGGGTAGTGGGACTGAAGCTTTCTTT. It is translated as CASSRGGSQGSGTEAFF.